Presented here are 31 T cell receptor beta chains from one specimen sequenced in a study of identical twins' blood T cells. MiXCR was run by TCRdb on the 5' RACE reads, yielding one entry per CDR3 protein. The sample carries 350,000 to 400,000 distinct CDR3 sequences, about 28% recorded once. Sequenced: PBMCs. The receptor source for this set is a woman aged 18-49 years in good health.

As regards this clonotype: Being one base from a much bigger clone, this may be a read error. V gene TRBV3-1 combines with J gene TRBJ2-2; D not resolved. The length of the CDR3 is 13 residues. Germline V gives CDR1 LGHDT, CDR2 YNNKEL (reference sequence). CDR3 amino acids: CAGSPFSSGELFF. The CDR3 coding sequence is TGTGCCGGCAGCCCCTTTTCATCCGGGGAGCTGTTTTTT.

On this clonotype itself: A read error may explain this, as a much larger clone is one base away. V is TRBV6-2 or TRBV6-3 and J is TRBJ2-3; 12 bases match TRBD2. The CDR3 extends over 17 amino acids. V lost 6 bases, J lost 1 base, and 8 bases stayed unmatched. CDR1 and CDR2 from the germline V gene are MNHEY and SVGEGT. The CDR3 sequence: CASRPHGLAGRTDTQYF. For the CDR3, the DNA is TGTGCCAGCAGACCACACGGACTAGCGGGGCGCACAGATACGCAGTATTTT.

This clonotype was counted ten times or more. The V call is TRBV11-2, the J call TRBJ2-3; 14 bases map to TRBD2. Germline trimming cut 7 bases from V and 3 bases from J; bases unmatched to any gene: 18. The CDR3 is 20 residues long. CDR1 SGHAT and CDR2 FQNNGV come from the germline V gene. The CDR3 spells CASTIFHTPGLAGVTDTQYF. The CDR3 nucleotides are TGTGCCAGCACCATTTTCCACACCCCGGGACTAGCGGGAGTGACAGATACGCAGTATTTT.

CDR3 amino acids: CAISETGQRRGNTIYF. Here the CDR3 DNA reads TGTGCCATCAGCGAAACGGGACAGAGGAGAGGAAACACCATATATTTT. This chain links TRBV10-3 with TRBJ1-3; 7 bases match TRBD1. The V segment lost 6 bases and the J segment 4 bases; nucleotides outside the gene matches: 12. The length of the CDR3 is 16 residues. Germline CDR1 ENHRY, CDR2 SYGVKD.

In this sample, this clonotype turned up many times. V usage is TRBV29-1 and J usage is TRBJ2-1, with 7 positions matching TRBD2. The CDR3 length is 11 residues. Germline V CDR1 and CDR2: SQVTM, ANQGSEA. V gave up 4 bases and J gave up 9 bases; unmatched junction bases: 3. The CDR3 DNA reads TGCAGCGTTGGGGAGGGAGCTGAGCAGTTCTTC. Translation gives CSVGEGAEQFF.

CDR3 DNA: TGTGCCAGCAGCTTAGTGTTAGGGGGCCCCACAGATACGCAGTATTTT. Translation gives CASSLVLGGPTDTQYF. The chain couples TRBV11-2 to TRBJ2-3; 7 nucleotides align to TRBD1. With V trimmed by 1 base and J by 2 bases, 6 bases remained unmatched. In germline, CDR1 is SGHAT, CDR2 FQNNGV. This CDR3 is 16 amino acids long.

The J gene is TRBJ1-2, the V gene TRBV7-2; D ambiguous. Germline V gene data show CDR1 as SGHTA and CDR2 as FQGNSA. The CDR3 is 13 residues long. Between the trimmed V and J ends, which lost 0 bases and 6 bases, there was a span of 8 bases. The CDR3 loop reads CASSLAEKDGYTF. The DNA for the CDR3 is TGTGCCAGCAGCTTAGCGGAGAAGGATGGCTACACCTTC.

This clonotype was seen only a few times. The gene calls are TRBV2 and TRBJ1-1; D call uncertain. Germline assignment: CDR1 SNHLY and CDR2 FYNNEI. This CDR3 contains 14 residues. Trimming removed 6 bases from V and 0 bases from J, with 11 bases in between. The CDR3 region is CASRVETVNTEAFF. CDR3 in DNA: TGTGCCAGCAGGGTGGAGACGGTGAACACTGAAGCTTTCTTT. Complete variable domain (other parts from reference TRBV2 and TRBJ1-1): EPEVTQTPSHQVTQMGQEVILRCVPISNHLYFYWYRQILGQKVEFLVSFYNNEISEKSEIFDDQFSVERPDGSNFTLKIRSTKLEDSAMYFCASRVETVNTEAFFGQGTRLTVV.

The genes are TRBV29-1 and TRBJ1-2; D unresolved. The V end was cut by 4 bases, the J end by 3 bases, with 9 bases between. CDR1 is SQVTM, CDR2 ANQGSEA, per germline. The CDR3 sequence is 12 residues long. The CDR3 sequence: CSVVHSYYGYTF. DNA of the CDR3: TGCAGCGTTGTTCACAGCTACTATGGCTACACCTTC.

As regards this clonotype: The junction does not match germline at one end; this may be a read error. This sequence joins TRBV10-3 and TRBJ1-5, with D tentatively TRBD1 (6 bases). CDR1 and CDR2 (germline): ENHRY, SYGVKD. This CDR3 has 15 amino acids. The CDR3 nucleotides read TGTGCCATCAGAAATCCCTCGGACAGCAATCAGCCCCAGCGTTTT. It yields the protein CAIRNPSDSNQPQRF.

The chain carries TRBV5-6 and TRBJ2-7; D not certain. Trimming cost V 2 bases and J 0 bases, with 9 bases left between them. Germline loops: CDR1 SGHDT, CDR2 YYEEEE. The CDR3 loop spans 14 amino acids. The CDR3 coding sequence is TGTGCCAGCAGCTTTCTCTGGAGCTCCTACGAGCAGTACTTC. Translation: CASSFLWSSYEQYF.

The sample holds a few counts of this clonotype. The chain carries TRBV9 and TRBJ2-1; D is unclear. This CDR3 comprises 13 residues. V lost 2 bases and J lost 6, with 9 bases in between. Germline lookup yields CDR1 SGDLS and CDR2 YYNGEE. The CDR3: CASSVVSANEQFF. The CDR3 bases are TGTGCCAGCAGCGTCGTGTCCGCCAATGAGCAGTTCTTC.

A few counts support this clonotype. This chain links TRBV20-1 with TRBJ2-5; D not certain. CDR1 is DFQATT and CDR2 is SNEGSKA in the germline V gene (reference sequence). The CDR3 length is 11 residues. V gave up 7 bases and J gave up 10 bases, with 16 bases separating them. Written as DNA, the CDR3 is TGCAGTGGTGGATCACGCGGCGTCCAGTACTTC. Translating gives CSGGSRGVQYF.

This clonotype turned up a few times. The chain links TRBV6-7 to TRBJ2-7; TRBD1 aligns across 9 bases. Being an ORF, TRBV6-7 has a function that is uncertain. V dropped 0 bases and J dropped 7; count of bases not matched to a gene: 7. The CDR3 is 15 residues long. The chain's CDR3 is CASSYSWTGAGEQYF. The CDR3 DNA reads TGTGCCAGCAGTTACTCGTGGACAGGGGCGGGAGAGCAGTACTTC.

The V gene is TRBV7-9, the J gene TRBJ1-3; D might be TRBD1 (6 bases). V was shortened by 0 bases and J by 0 bases, with 9 bases between the two germline ends. Germline CDR1 SEHNR, CDR2 FQNEAQ (reference sequence). The CDR3 length is 16 residues. CDR3 sequence: CASSLAIRGSGNTIYF. CDR3 sequence (DNA): TGTGCCAGCAGCTTAGCTATCAGGGGCTCTGGAAACACCATATATTTT.

The chain joins TRBV21-1 to TRBJ1-1; the D call TRBD1 from the table was never checked on the DNA. TRBV21-1 is assigned pseudogene status. The length of the CDR3 is 14 residues. The DNA for the CDR3 is TGTGCCAGCGGGGGACCCGGACCTCACACTGAAGCTTTCTTT. As protein: CASGGPGPHTEAFF.

This clonotype has a count of ten or more. CDR3 in amino acids: CSVVQGETYEQYF. In nucleotides, the CDR3 is TGCAGCGTTGTACAGGGCGAAACCTACGAGCAGTACTTC. The chain carries TRBV29-1 and TRBJ2-7, with D perhaps TRBD1 (6 bases). The CDR3 is 13 amino acids. CDR1 is SQVTM and CDR2 is ANQGSEA in the germline V gene. The V end was cut by 4 bases, the J end by 2 bases, with 12 bases between.

V gene TRBV24-1 combines with J gene TRBJ1-2; 7 bases line up with TRBD1. The V gene's germline CDR1 is KGHDR and CDR2 SFDVKD. CDR3 length: 16 amino acids. Trimming at V came to 3 bases and at J to 2 bases, leaving 8 bases not matched to a gene. This CDR3 is CATSDTSGGKNYGYTF. The CDR3 DNA is TGTGCCACCAGTGATACCTCAGGGGGGAAGAACTATGGCTACACCTTC.

This clonotype was detected only a few times. V is TRBV3-1 and J is TRBJ2-3; 10 nucleotides agree with TRBD2. This CDR3 contains 18 residues. Per germline, CDR1 LGHDT and CDR2 YNNKEL (reference sequence). The trim removed 0 bases at V and 2 bases at J, leaving 8 bases unmatched. This CDR3 is CASSQDLASGGYTDTQYF. As DNA, the CDR3 is TGTGCCAGCAGCCAAGATCTTGCTAGCGGGGGTTACACAGATACGCAGTATTTT.

The rearrangement links TRBV15 to TRBJ1-2; tentatively, D is TRBD1 (6 bases). The CDR3 length is 15 residues. Trimming shortened V by 0 bases and J by 2 bases, and 10 bases separated the two germline ends. The germline gives CDR1 LNHNV, CDR2 YYDKDF (reference sequence). CDR3: CATSRDYGQNYGYTF. The CDR3, as DNA: TGTGCCACCAGCAGAGATTACGGACAGAACTATGGCTACACCTTC.

This chain joins TRBV20-1 and TRBJ1-6; D gene unclear. CDR1 DFQATT and CDR2 SNEGSKA come from the germline V gene (reference sequence). This CDR3 is built from 14 residues. The ends were cut back, 0 bases at V and 7 bases at J, with 10 bases in the middle. The CDR3 DNA reads as TGCAGTGCTAGAGATCAGACGGACAATTCACCCCTCCACTTT. As protein: CSARDQTDNSPLHF.

Comments on this clonotype: This clone may be a read error of a much larger clone one base away. V usage is TRBV5-1 and J usage is TRBJ1-1; no clear D. V was trimmed by 5 bases and J by 1 base, leaving 15 bases between them. CDR3 length: 15 amino acids. CDR1 and CDR2 (germline): SGHRS, YFSETQ. This CDR3 is CASRLMQTPNTEAFF. In DNA, the CDR3 is TGCGCCAGCAGATTGATGCAGACCCCGAACACTGAAGCTTTCTTT.

This chain uses TRBV9 with TRBJ1-2, with 7 positions matching TRBD1. The trim removed 6 bases at V and 1 base at J, leaving 6 bases unmatched. The CDR3 contains 14 residues. CDR1 and CDR2 (germline): SGDLS, YYNGEE. The CDR3 nucleotides read TGTGCCAGCACGCAGGGGGTTCTTAACTATGGCTACACCTTC. Protein product: CASTQGVLNYGYTF.

This clonotype was counted a few times. A much larger clone is a single base away; this may be a read error. V and J are TRBV2 and TRBJ1-4; TRBD1 matches at 9 bases. This CDR3 comprises 12 residues. Germline V gene data show CDR1 as SNHLY and CDR2 as FYNNEI. The CDR3 protein is CSSTGTGKKLFF. CDR3 nucleotides: TGTTCCAGCACCGGGACAGGGAAAAAACTGTTTTTT. Full variable domain (outside the CDR3, taken from reference TRBV2 and TRBJ1-4): EPEVTQTPSHQVTQMGQEVILRCVPISNHLYFYWYRQILGQKVEFLVSFYNNEISEKSEIFDDQFSVERPDGSNFTLKIRSTKLEDSAMYFCSSTGTGKKLFFGSGTQLSVL.

This clonotype was found a few times. This chain connects TRBV20-1 to TRBJ2-7, with D unclear. CDR3 length equals 11 residues. Germline V gene data show CDR1 as DFQATT and CDR2 as SNEGSKA (reference sequence). V was cut by 3 bases and J by 5 bases, with 8 bases left in between. The CDR3 protein is CSARGSNEQYF. The CDR3 DNA sequence: TGCAGTGCTAGGGGAAGCAACGAGCAGTACTTC.

The table lists this clonotype with a few counts. The genes are TRBV27 and TRBJ1-5; D unresolved. Germline CDR1 reads MNHEY; CDR2 reads SMNVEV (reference sequence). The CDR3 covers 13 residues. V was trimmed by 6 bases and J by 5 bases, leaving 11 bases between them. This CDR3 reads CASRGNSYQPQHF. The CDR3 DNA follows: TGTGCCAGCAGGGGGAACAGCTATCAGCCCCAGCATTTT.

The V and J genes are TRBV12-3 or TRBV12-4 and TRBJ1-5; D uncertain. The CDR3 contains 14 residues. Between the trimmed V and J ends, which lost 6 bases and 2 bases, there was a span of 11 bases. CDR3 DNA: TGTGCCAGCAGCGGAAGTGGTGGCAATCAGCCCCAGCATTTT. This sequence encodes CASSGSGGNQPQHF.

The table lists this clonotype with a few counts. V usage is TRBV4-3 and J usage is TRBJ1-5; no firm D call. The length of the CDR3 is 16 residues. V lost 0 bases to trimming and J lost 0 bases, with 9 bases between them. Germline CDR1 LGHNA, CDR2 YSLEER. The CDR3, as DNA: TGCGCCAGCAGCCAAGATCTGGATGGTAGCAATCAGCCCCAGCATTTT. It translates to CASSQDLDGSNQPQHF.

Only a few counts were recorded for this clonotype. This chain connects TRBV18 to TRBJ2-7, with a weak D call TRBD2 (7 bases). The CDR3 is made up of 14 amino acids. Trimming pared 8 bases from V and 7 bases from J, leaving 21 bases between. CDR1 KGHSH and CDR2 LQKENI come from the germline V gene. CDR3: CASTLLGGAGEQYF. As DNA, the CDR3 is TGTGCCAGCACGCTATTGGGGGGGGCCGGAGAGCAGTACTTC.

The chain links TRBV7-8 to TRBJ1-2; no firm D call. This CDR3 has 16 amino acids. V was shortened by 5 bases and J by 4 bases, with 20 bases between the two germline ends. CDR1 and CDR2 from the germline V gene are SGHVS and FQNEAQ. The CDR3 nucleotides read TGTGCCAGCAGCCTCCGAGGGTCCTCGGTGGGCTATGGCTACACCTTC. It translates to CASSLRGSSVGYGYTF. The whole variable domain, filled in from reference TRBV7-8 and TRBJ1-2, reads GAGVSQSPRYKVAKRGQDVALRCDPISGHVSLFWYQQALGQGPEFLTYFQNEAQLDKSGLPSDRFFAERPEGSVSTLKIQRTQQEDSAVYLCASSLRGSSVGYGYTFGSGTRLTVV.

This chain uses TRBV20-1 with TRBJ1-5; no clear D gene. Per the germline V gene, CDR1 is DFQATT and CDR2 is SNEGSKA (reference sequence). CDR3 length: 12 amino acids. The V gene lost 6 bases and the J gene lost 4 bases, with 10 bases spanning the gap. CDR3 sequence reads: CSAKSLNQPQHF. The CDR3 region has the DNA TGCAGTGCCAAAAGCTTAAATCAGCCCCAGCATTTT.